This TCR beta chain was sequenced during a study of regulatory T cells in long-lasting Graves disease. Whole-study findings and limits: Persistent disease preferred TRBV28, TRBJ1-2 and TRBJ2-5.

Time point here: persistent/refractory GD, antithyroid drugs over 5 years with positive TRAb. There was RNA extracted from PBMCs, and the TCR library was made from it. There are 14 residues in the CDR3. Germline values: CDR1 LGHNA, CDR2 YNFKEQ. The J segment lost 6 bases and the V segment lost 3 bases, leaving 5 bases of the junction unmatched. Construction of TCR beta libraries relied on iRepertoire HTBI primers and on Arm-PCR targeting CDR3 regions. TCRdb itself ran the multiplex PCR reads through MiXCR, one entry per CDR3 protein. In the table there are about 470,000 distinct CDR3 sequences, less than 25% of which are singletons. In the case of this clonotype: Its antigen is not known.

This receptor was taken from a female donor with Graves disease. This sample comprised peripheral blood mononuclear cells (PBMCs), obtained when the disease was refractory, from a patient treated with antithyroid drugs. The V gene is TRBV4-2, the J gene TRBJ1-5, with 7 bases fitting TRBD1. The chain's CDR3 is CASSHPGGSQPQHF. For the CDR3, the DNA is TGTGCCAGCAGCCACCCAGGGGGTAGTCAGCCCCAGCATTTT.